The 12 T cell receptor beta chains in this list originate from one sample, sequenced in a study of regulatory T cells in long-lasting Graves disease. HTBI primers from iRepertoire and Arm-PCR of CDR3 regions yielded the TCR beta libraries. TCRdb ran MiXCR on the multiplex PCR reads and lists one entry per CDR3 protein. The sample contains roughly 420,000 distinct CDR3 sequences, roughly 15% of which appear only once. As for time point: newly diagnosed GD, antithyroid drugs for less than 3 months. The TCR library was made from RNA extracted from PBMCs. This sample comprised peripheral blood mononuclear cells (PBMCs), obtained at new diagnosis, from a patient treated with antithyroid drugs. The receptors come from a female donor with Graves disease.

The sample holds a few counts of this clonotype. A much larger clonotype is one base distant, so this may be a read error. The chain is built from TRBV9 and TRBJ1-1; D gene ambiguous. This CDR3 has 14 amino acids. Germline CDR1 SGDLS, CDR2 YYNGEE. Between the trimmed V and J ends, which lost 3 bases and 1 base, there was a span of 10 bases. CDR3 in DNA: TGTGCCAGCAGCGCCAAACGGGGGAACACTGAAGCTTTCTTT. Protein product: CASSAKRGNTEAFF.

This clonotype was recorded at least ten times. The chain uses TRBV28 and TRBJ1-1; D not resolved. Germline assignment: CDR1 MDHEN and CDR2 SYDVKM. Trimming took 6 bases from V and 1 from J, leaving 15 bases between them. The CDR3 runs to 15 residues. CDR3 in amino acids: CASSPWIRRNTEAFF. DNA for the CDR3: TGTGCCAGCAGCCCATGGATCAGGAGGAACACTGAAGCTTTCTTT.

The chain employs TRBV5-4 and TRBJ2-1; D may be TRBD1 (5 bases). CDR3 size: 16 residues. The germline gives CDR1 SGHNT, CDR2 YYREEE (reference sequence). With 1 base removed from V and 7 bases from J, the gap between germline ends came to 18 bases. As DNA, the CDR3 is TGTGCCAGCAGCTTGCGAATGACAGCGAACTTGAATGAGCAGTTCTTC. This codes for CASSLRMTANLNEQFF.

V is TRBV4-1 and J is TRBJ2-3; 12 bases are shared with TRBD2. This CDR3 has 20 amino acids. Germline values: CDR1 MGHRA, CDR2 YSYEKL. With 1 base clipped from V and 1 base from J, the junction kept 12 bases outside the gene matches. CDR3 nucleotides: TGCGCCAGCAGCCAAGGTGGGAAGACTAGCGGGAGTTCAGGCACAGATACGCAGTATTTT. This codes for CASSQGGKTSGSSGTDTQYF.

There are many counts of this clonotype. CDR3 nucleotides: TGTGCCAGCAGCTTTAGAGGGGGGGCCGATGAGCAGTTCTTC. This sequence encodes CASSFRGGADEQFF. The V and J genes are TRBV5-6 and TRBJ2-1; tentative D call: TRBD2 (7 bases). The germline V gene encodes CDR1 SGHDT and CDR2 YYEEEE. Between the trimmed V and J ends, which lost 2 bases and 8 bases, there was a span of 14 bases. The CDR3 is 14 residues long.

In this sample, this clonotype turned up many times. The chain is built from TRBV7-4 and TRBJ2-4; D gene unclear. With 1 base removed from V and 0 bases from J, the gap between germline ends came to 22 bases. CDR3 size: 20 residues. Germline CDR1 SGHVT, CDR2 SQSDAQ. The CDR3 region has the DNA TGTGCCAGCAGCTTAGAGTGTCGGTCCTCGACCAGCCTAGCCAAAAACATTCAGTACTTC. Translating gives CASSLECRSSTSLAKNIQYF.

This clonotype has at least ten counts. The chain couples TRBV3-1 to TRBJ1-1, with D possibly TRBD1 on 6 matching bases. The length of the CDR3 is 13 residues. V was trimmed by 4 bases and J by 10 bases, leaving 16 bases between them. Germline CDR1 is LGHDT and CDR2 is YNNKEL (reference sequence). For the CDR3, the DNA is TGTGCCAGCAGCCTTTCAAGTAAGGGGGGAGCTTTCTTT. Protein product: CASSLSSKGGAFF.

This clonotype was detected only a few times. The V call is TRBV28, the J call TRBJ1-1; D may be TRBD1 (6 bases). CDR3 length: 12 amino acids. In germline, CDR1 is MDHEN, CDR2 SYDVKM. Trimming left V 4 bases short and J 7 bases short, with 10 bases between. The CDR3 protein is CASSYGQSEAFF. CDR3 nucleotides: TGTGCCAGCAGTTATGGACAGAGTGAAGCTTTCTTT.

This chain links TRBV6-1 with TRBJ2-2; D is undetermined. Between the trimmed V and J ends, which lost 4 bases and 6 bases, there was a span of 12 bases. The CDR3 runs 14 residues. CDR1 MNHNS and CDR2 SASEGT come from the germline V gene. CDR3 sequence: CASSAPHSAGELFF. CDR3 nucleotides: TGTGCCAGCAGTGCACCACACTCCGCCGGGGAGCTGTTTTTT.

This clonotype was detected ten times or more. The rearrangement joins TRBV14 to TRBJ2-1; 11 bases fit TRBD2. Losses at the gene ends were 1 base for V and 7 bases for J; bases not matched to a gene: 6. In germline, CDR1 is SGHDN, CDR2 FVKESK. This CDR3 comprises 16 residues. The chain's CDR3 is CASSQGLAGKINEQFF. DNA of the CDR3: TGTGCCAGCAGCCAAGGACTAGCGGGGAAAATAAATGAGCAGTTCTTC. The variable domain in full, completed from reference TRBV14 and TRBJ2-1, reads EAGVTQFPSHSVIEKGQTVTLRCDPISGHDNLYWYRRVMGKEIKFLLHFVKESKQDESGMPNNRFLAERTGGTYSTLKVQPAELEDSGVYFCASSQGLAGKINEQFFGPGTRLTVL.

The sample holds many counts of this clonotype. The rearrangement uses TRBV7-9 and TRBJ2-5; TRBD1 agrees at 9 bases. V lost 5 bases to trimming and J lost 4 bases; unmatched junction nucleotides: 8. CDR3 length: 15 residues. From germline, CDR1 is SEHNR and CDR2 FQNEAQ (reference sequence). DNA for the CDR3: TGTGCCAGCAGCCCCCGGGACAGGGATCGAGAGACCCAGTACTTC. It encodes CASSPRDRDRETQYF.

In its sample, this clonotype was seen a few times. A clone one base away is much larger, so this may be a read error. This chain joins TRBV5-1 and TRBJ2-1; 10 bases map to TRBD2. This CDR3 has 17 residues. The germline gives CDR1 SGHRS, CDR2 YFSETQ. Germline trimming cut 0 bases from V and 8 bases from J; bases unmatched to any gene: 11. Here the CDR3 DNA reads TGCGCCAGCAGCTTGGCCGGAATAGCGGGAGGATGGGATGAGCAGTTCTTC. Residues: CASSLAGIAGGWDEQFF.